The 7 T cell receptor beta chains below come from one sample, sequenced in a study of cytomegalovirus exposure and HLA in healthy donors. The study ran its PCR with 60 Vbeta and 13 Jbeta primers. Some clones are missing from TCRdb's copy, which holds only in-frame ones; the method was immunoSEQ multiplex PCR. There are 150,000 to 200,000 clones in the sample; nearly 80% occur only once, and approximately 3.1% lies in the top ten. Sequencing was performed on PBMCs. These TCRs come from a woman aged 40 to 55 in good health and CMV-seronegative.

The chain combines TRBV2 with TRBJ1-6, with D possibly TRBD1 on 6 matching bases. Germline CDR1 is SNHLY and CDR2 is FYNNEI. V shed 3 bases and J shed 9 bases, with 12 bases lying between them. CDR3 length: 14 amino acids. The CDR3 is CASSEQGFGSPLHF. The CDR3 DNA reads as TGTGCCAGCAGTGAGCAGGGGTTCGGTTCACCCCTCCACTTT.

The rearrangement uses TRBV18 and TRBJ1-5; no firm D call. CDR3 length: 13 amino acids. Trimming shortened V by 3 bases and J by 1 base, and 4 bases separated the two germline ends. The germline gives CDR1 KGHSH, CDR2 LQKENI. The CDR3 region is CASSPESNQPQHF. CDR3 sequence (DNA): TGTGCCAGCTCACCGGAGAGCAATCAGCCCCAGCATTTT. The whole variable domain, remainder taken from reference TRBV18 and TRBJ1-5, is NAGVMQNPRHLVRRRGQEARLRCSPMKGHSHVYWYRQLPEEGLKFMVYLQKENIIDESGMPKERFSAEFPKEGPSILRIQQVVRGDSAAYFCASSPESNQPQHFGDGTRLSIL.

The chain links TRBV2 to TRBJ2-3; 10 nucleotides agree with TRBD2. J was trimmed by 5 bases and V by 5 bases; bases with no gene match: 7. Germline CDR1 SNHLY, CDR2 FYNNEI. The CDR3 runs 15 residues. CDR3 nucleotide sequence: TGTGCCAGCAGTAGAGCTAGCGGGGGTTTAGATACGCAGTATTTT. Translated: CASSRASGGLDTQYF.

This clone turned up a few times. The rearrangement links TRBV5-6 to TRBJ1-3, with no clear D. The CDR3 covers 15 residues. Germline CDR1 and CDR2: SGHDT and YYEEEE. Trimming removed 3 bases from V and 1 base from J, with 11 bases in between. The CDR3 spells CASSWRAGSGNTIYF. CDR3 DNA sequence: TGTGCCAGCAGCTGGCGGGCAGGATCTGGAAACACCATATATTTT.

The chain links TRBV2 to TRBJ1-1, with D unresolved. The length of the CDR3 is 11 residues. Germline V lookup: CDR1 SNHLY, CDR2 FYNNEI. V was pared by 2 bases and J by 5 bases, with 3 bases between. The CDR3 sequence is CASSELTEAFF. The CDR3 coding sequence is TGTGCCAGCAGTGAACTGACTGAAGCTTTCTTT.

This clone occurred once. This chain connects TRBV27 to TRBJ1-1; D is perhaps TRBD1 (5 bases). The CDR3 contains 17 residues. CDR1 and CDR2 from the germline V gene are MNHEY and SMNVEV (reference sequence). V lost 0 bases to trimming and J lost 2 bases, with 16 bases between them. CDR3 in DNA: TGTGCCAGCAGTTTATCGGGTTGGGGCAGGCGAAACACTGAAGCTTTCTTT. It codes for CASSLSGWGRRNTEAFF.

The chain's CDR3 is CASSVFLSPAFF. The CDR3 nucleotides read TGTGCCAGCAGTGTCTTTCTCTCCCCAGCTTTCTTT. This chain links TRBV6-5 with TRBJ1-1; no reliable D call. Germline V CDR1 and CDR2: MNHEY, SVGAGI. Trimming removed 5 bases from V and 10 bases from J, with 14 bases in between. This CDR3 spans 12 amino acids.